This is a list of T cell receptor beta chains from one sample in a study of T cell repertoires in cytomegalovirus infection. TCRdb called the reads again in MiXCR, with one record for every CDR3 protein. The data show more than 150,000 distinct CDR3 sequences, roughly a fifth seen once. What was sequenced was PBMCs. These receptors were obtained from a human donor in good health (CMV status not recorded). Some clones in this sample may be carry-over from other donors' samples. Each CDR3 is given without its conserved first and last residue.

j_gene	v_gene	CDR3aa
TRBJ1-5	TRBV6-2/TRBV6-3	ASSYADRGYQPQH
TRBJ2-1	TRBV7-9	ASDGEQF
TRBJ1-1	TRBV20-1	SATLTGTEAF
TRBJ2-3	TRBV20-1	SATRSGLTDTQY
TRBJ1-2	TRBV7-3	ASSSRDSAGYT
TRBJ2-1	TRBV5-4	ASSLTRGYNEQF
TRBJ2-7	TRBV6-6	ASSSGGQGEQY
TRBJ1-1	TRBV6-1	ASPNRQGAYTEAF
TRBJ1-5	TRBV6-2/TRBV6-3	ASHKQGSLQPQH
TRBJ2-2	TRBV19	ASSLLPGNANTGELF
TRBJ2-3	TRBV28	ASMGTATDTQY
TRBJ2-3	TRBV4-1	ASSQVGLAADTQY
TRBJ1-2	TRBV7-2	ASSPIGLDRWGYT
TRBJ2-3	TRBV7-8	ASSLAAGRTDTQY
TRBJ1-2	TRBV2	ASNIQGGYGYT
TRBJ2-5	TRBV28	ASTQRSGIDTQY
TRBJ2-1	TRBV6-5	ASSYGASGFPYNEQF
TRBJ2-2	TRBV7-2	ASSSNMGLRAGELF
TRBJ2-1	TRBV4-3	ASSQGLAGVWEQF
TRBJ1-2	TRBV7-2	ASSNLAGASYGYT
TRBJ2-1	TRBV7-9	ASSLARLEEQF
TRBJ1-5	TRBV7-9	ASSFGEGGYQPQH
TRBJ2-7	TRBV27	ASTLRGTGGYEQY
TRBJ2-5	TRBV19	ASSIAPEETQY
TRBJ2-1	TRBV14	ASSQGTGGYNEQF
TRBJ2-7	TRBV5-1	ASSGAEPRYEQY
TRBJ1-1	TRBV11-2	ASSRGLELEAF
TRBJ1-1	TRBV5-1	ASSLERGSTEAF
TRBJ2-2	TRBV12-3/TRBV12-4	ASSPRTIIFPGELF
TRBJ2-3	TRBV7-2	ASSVLAGAPDTQY
TRBJ1-6	TRBV7-9	ASSSGTDSSYNSPLH